These 13 T cell receptor beta chains originate from one sample sequenced in a study of T cells in Graves' hyperthyroidism and ophthalmopathy. The CDR3 regions of TCR beta were amplified from RNA transcripts. First-round RT-PCR targeting the TCR CDR3 was performed with the HTBI primer set. A single record per CDR3 protein comes from TCRdb applying MiXCR to the multiplex PCR reads. This table holds about 380,000 distinct CDR3 sequences, approximately 13% found once. The specimen was blood. The receptors originated from a man under 40 with Graves' hyperthyroidism that later progressed to Graves' ophthalmopathy.

The rearrangement links TRBV5-6 to TRBJ2-5; 7 nucleotides agree with TRBD1. J was trimmed by 4 bases and V by 0 bases; bases with no gene match: 6. Looked up from germline, CDR1 is SGHDT and CDR2 is YYEEEE. This CDR3 has 15 residues. CDR3 DNA sequence: TGTGCCAGCAGCTTGGTAGAAGCAGGGGGAGAGACCCAGTACTTC. As protein: CASSLVEAGGETQYF.

This clonotype was counted at least ten times. The chain couples TRBV12-3 or TRBV12-4 to TRBJ2-5; perhaps D is TRBD1 or TRBD2 (5 bases each). Trimming left V 4 bases short and J 2 bases short, with 14 bases between. The CDR3 sequence is 15 residues long. CDR3 DNA sequence: TGTGCCAGCAGTTACACCGGGACCAAGCAAGAGACCCAGTACTTC. Encoded protein: CASSYTGTKQETQYF.

This clonotype was observed a few times. This rearrangement joins TRBV19 to TRBJ1-5, with TRBD1 matching 8 bases. With V trimmed by 1 base and J by 3 bases, 2 bases remained unmatched. Germline V gene data show CDR1 as LNHDA and CDR2 as SQIVND (reference sequence). This CDR3 comprises 15 residues. CDR3 in amino acids: CASSIGTGINQPQHF. DNA of the CDR3: TGTGCCAGTAGTATAGGGACAGGGATCAATCAGCCCCAGCATTTT.

Worth noting for this clonotype: Since a much larger clone is just one base distant, this may be a read error. The CDR3: CASSPLWTNQPQHF. The DNA of the CDR3 is TGTGCCAGCAGTCCACTCTGGACCAATCAGCCCCAGCATTTT. The chain joins TRBV6-1 to TRBJ1-5; no clear D gene. The CDR3 runs 14 residues. Per germline, CDR1 MNHNS and CDR2 SASEGT. V was clipped by 5 bases and J by 3 bases, with 11 bases between them.

A note on this clonotype: It may be a read error: a sequence one base away is much more abundant. This sequence joins TRBV5-6 and TRBJ2-7; D is perhaps TRBD1 (5 bases). Trimming pared 5 bases from V and 5 bases from J, leaving 11 bases between. The CDR3 is 12 amino acids. Germline CDR1 SGHDT, CDR2 YYEEEE. The CDR3 spells CASSLGVHEQYF. In DNA form, the CDR3 reads TGTGCCAGCAGTTTAGGGGTGCACGAGCAGTACTTC.

There are many counts of this clonotype. The V and J genes are TRBV24-1 and TRBJ2-5; D might be TRBD2 (6 bases). The CDR3 runs to 16 residues. Per germline, CDR1 KGHDR and CDR2 SFDVKD. V lost 2 bases, J lost 5 bases, and 17 bases lay in between. CDR3 protein: CATSDSLTRGTETQYF. In nucleotides, the CDR3 is TGTGCCACCAGTGATTCCCTCACTAGAGGGACTGAGACCCAGTACTTC.

This clonotype appeared many times. The J gene is TRBJ1-1, the V gene TRBV12-5, with D unresolved. This CDR3 comprises 16 residues. V was clipped by 0 bases and J by 4 bases, with 15 bases between them. The germline V gene encodes CDR1 LGHNT and CDR2 FRNRAP. In DNA form, the CDR3 reads TGTGCTAGTGGTTTGGTAATCGCAGATAGTGGCACTGAAGCTTTCTTT. This encodes CASGLVIADSGTEAFF.

This clonotype was counted ten times or more. The V gene is TRBV12-3 or TRBV12-4, the J gene TRBJ2-2; weak D call: TRBD2 (6 bases). The V and J ends lost 6 bases and 0 bases respectively, with 11 bases between them. This CDR3 comprises 15 residues. CDR3: CASRGGAANTGELFF. CDR3 bases: TGTGCCAGCAGGGGGGGAGCCGCGAACACCGGGGAGCTGTTTTTT.

This clonotype has ten or more counts. The genes are TRBV20-1 and TRBJ2-5; a weak D match, TRBD1 (5 bases). CDR1 DFQATT and CDR2 SNEGSKA come from the germline V gene (reference sequence). V lost 0 bases, J lost 4 bases, and 6 bases lay in between. CDR3 size: 12 residues. CDR3 DNA sequence: TGCAGTGCTAGAGAAGGGGTAGAGACCCAGTACTTC. Its translation is CSAREGVETQYF.

This chain connects TRBV20-1 to TRBJ2-1, with unresolved D. Per the germline V gene, CDR1 is DFQATT and CDR2 is SNEGSKA (reference sequence). The V end lost 0 bases, the J end lost 5 bases, and 14 bases lay between the germline ends. The CDR3 has 15 amino acids. The CDR3 region has the DNA TGCAGTGCTAGAGAGGCCAGTCTTGGGCACAATGAGCAGTTCTTC. Its translation: CSAREASLGHNEQFF.

This clonotype was recorded a few times. CDR3 DNA sequence: TGTGCCAGCAGAAGCACCTATTCACCCCTCCACTTT. Amino acid sequence: CASRSTYSPLHF. This sequence joins TRBV27 and TRBJ1-6; D ambiguous. Germline V gene sequence: CDR1 MNHEY, CDR2 SMNVEV (reference sequence). The CDR3 loop spans 12 amino acids. The V gene lost 6 bases and the J gene lost 8 bases, with 8 bases spanning the gap.

This clonotype occurred many times. The chain joins TRBV20-1 to TRBJ2-7, with 9 bases fitting TRBD2. The germline gives CDR1 DFQATT, CDR2 SNEGSKA (reference sequence). With 5 bases clipped from V and 0 bases from J, the junction kept 14 bases outside the gene matches. The CDR3 extends over 17 amino acids. CDR3 nucleotides: TGCAGTGCTCCCACTAGCGGGTTAATCAGGGACTCCTACGAGCAGTACTTC. Its translation: CSAPTSGLIRDSYEQYF.

The table lists this clonotype with many counts. The V and J genes are TRBV25-1 and TRBJ1-2; maybe TRBD1 (6 bases). Germline V gives CDR1 MGHDK, CDR2 SYGVNS. The CDR3 totals 15 residues. V lost 1 base to trimming and J lost 2 bases, with 11 bases between them. CDR3 loop: CASSEFGQLNYGYTF. DNA for the CDR3: TGTGCCAGCAGTGAATTCGGACAGCTGAACTATGGCTACACCTTC.